The 11 T cell receptor beta chains reported below all come from one sample, sequenced in a study of T-cell memory formation after mild COVID-19. MiXCR, run by TCRdb on the 5' RACE reads, gives a single entry per CDR3 protein. The sample consists of 150,000 or so distinct CDR3 sequences, around 10% of them appearing once. The sample consisted of PBMCs or a T cell subset sorted from them (not recorded which). These receptors were obtained from a man between 18 and 29 years old who had mild COVID-19 (a few samples of this study predate the infection). Cell type and time point are not known.

This clonotype was counted between two and nine times. The rearrangement uses TRBV20-1 and TRBJ2-1; D is unresolved. V lost 6 bases and J lost 4, with 13 bases in between. The CDR3 runs 13 residues. Per germline, CDR1 DFQATT and CDR2 SNEGSKA (reference sequence). CDR3 coding DNA: TGCAGTGCGCGCCGGGCCCCGTACAATGAGCAGTTCTTC. It specifies CSARRAPYNEQFF.

This clonotype was seen a few times. The V and J genes are TRBV15 and TRBJ1-2; D is uncertain. Germline V CDR1 and CDR2: LNHNV, YYDKDF (reference sequence). The ends were cut back, 0 bases at V and 0 bases at J, with 8 bases in the middle. The CDR3 has 15 residues. The chain's CDR3 is CATSRDRSSNYGYTF. The CDR3 region has the DNA TGTGCCACCAGCAGAGATCGCAGCTCTAACTATGGCTACACCTTC.

In its sample, this clonotype was seen a few times. The chain joins TRBV27 to TRBJ2-5; tentatively, D is TRBD1 (6 bases). V dropped 5 bases and J dropped 5 bases, with 15 bases sitting between them. Germline V gene lookup returns CDR1 MNHEY and CDR2 SMNVEV (reference sequence). This CDR3 contains 14 residues. CDR3 sequence (DNA): TGTGCCAGCAGTCCAAATACAGGGCCCGAGACCCAGTACTTC. This gives the protein CASSPNTGPETQYF.

This chain joins TRBV3-1 and TRBJ2-3; TRBD2 might be the D (6 bases). The CDR3 spans 15 residues. In germline, CDR1 is LGHDT, CDR2 YNNKEL (reference sequence). Trimming shortened V by 4 bases and J by 3 bases, and 14 bases separated the two germline ends. CDR3 bases: TGTGCCAGCAGCCTCCGGGACTTCCATACAGATACGCAGTATTTT. Translating it yields CASSLRDFHTDTQYF.

Only a few counts were recorded for this clonotype. V is TRBV9 and J is TRBJ2-7; the D gene is possibly TRBD1 (6 bases). The ends were cut back, 0 bases at V and 8 bases at J, with 21 bases in the middle. The CDR3 contains 16 residues. The germline V gene has CDR1 SGDLS and CDR2 YYNGEE. CDR3 coding DNA: TGTGCCAGCAGCGTAGCCCCAGGGGACCACCCTCGTAAGCAGTACTTC. It translates to CASSVAPGDHPRKQYF.

This clonotype came up a few times. The genes are TRBV4-3 and TRBJ2-7; D is possibly TRBD1 (6 bases). CDR3 length equals 15 residues. V shed 0 bases and J shed 0 bases, with 9 bases lying between them. The V gene's germline CDR1 is LGHNA and CDR2 YSLEER. The DNA of the CDR3 is TGCGCCAGCAGCCAAGAAGGGGGAAGCTCCTACGAGCAGTACTTC. Encoded protein: CASSQEGGSSYEQYF.

The rearrangement joins TRBV9 to TRBJ1-5, with TRBD1 as a possible D gene (6 bases). From germline, CDR1 is SGDLS and CDR2 YYNGEE. The CDR3 totals 14 residues. V was clipped by 7 bases and J by 0 bases, with 11 bases between them. CDR3 sequence (DNA): TGTGCCAGCGGCGGGGGCATTAGCAATCAGCCCCAGCATTTT. It translates to CASGGGISNQPQHF.

The rearrangement joins TRBV12-3 or TRBV12-4 to TRBJ1-4; D is unresolved. The CDR3 contains 15 residues. V lost 1 base to trimming and J lost 3 bases, with 9 bases between them. CDR3 residues: CASSLGAGANEKLFF. CDR3 coding DNA: TGTGCCAGCAGTTTAGGTGCTGGGGCTAATGAAAAACTGTTTTTT.

CDR3 amino acids: CASSLAGRGWNTEAFF. As DNA, the CDR3 is TGTGCCAGCAGCTTAGCCGGAAGGGGTTGGAACACTGAAGCTTTCTTT. The chain links TRBV11-1 to TRBJ1-1, with a weak D call TRBD1 (5 bases). V was clipped by 0 bases and J by 1 base, with 12 bases between them. CDR3 length equals 16 residues. Germline CDR1 is SGHAT and CDR2 is FQDESV (reference sequence).

This clonotype appeared a few times. The V call is TRBV9, the J call TRBJ1-5, with 9 bases identical to TRBD1. Germline CDR1 is SGDLS and CDR2 is YYNGEE. V shed 2 bases, J shed 7 bases, and the junction held 4 bases outside the gene matches. This CDR3 contains 14 residues. The CDR3 coding sequence is TGTGCCAGCAGCGTGGGGACAGGGCGGCAGCCCCAGCATTTT. This gives the protein CASSVGTGRQPQHF.

This clonotype has ten or more counts. The chain joins TRBV5-1 to TRBJ2-1; D not resolved. Germline V gene lookup returns CDR1 SGHRS and CDR2 YFSETQ. Trimming stripped 7 bases from V and 3 bases from J, with 11 bases between. The CDR3 runs 13 residues. In DNA, the CDR3 is TGCGCCAGCGCACGGAGTAACTACAATGAGCAGTTCTTC. It encodes CASARSNYNEQFF.